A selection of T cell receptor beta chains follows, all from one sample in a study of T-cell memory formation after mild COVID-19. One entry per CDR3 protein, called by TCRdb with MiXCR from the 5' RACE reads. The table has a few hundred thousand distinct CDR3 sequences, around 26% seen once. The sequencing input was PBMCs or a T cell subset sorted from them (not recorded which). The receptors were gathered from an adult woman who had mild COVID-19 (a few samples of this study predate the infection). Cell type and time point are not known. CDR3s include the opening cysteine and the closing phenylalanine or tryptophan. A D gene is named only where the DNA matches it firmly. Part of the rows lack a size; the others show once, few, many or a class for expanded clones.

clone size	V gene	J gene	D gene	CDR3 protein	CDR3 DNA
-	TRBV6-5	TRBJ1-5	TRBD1	CASRKTGGGNQPQHF	TGTGCCAGCAGAAAGACAGGGGGCGGCAATCAGCCCCAGCATTTT
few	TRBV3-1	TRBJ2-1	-	CASSQERQQFF	TGTGCCAGCAGCCAAGAACGGCAACAGTTCTTC
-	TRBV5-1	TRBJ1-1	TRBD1	CASSSGQAYPNTEAFF	TGCGCCAGCAGCTCAGGACAGGCCTACCCTAACACTGAAGCTTTCTTT
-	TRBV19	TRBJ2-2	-	CASRVSGELFF	TGTGCCAGCAGGGTCTCCGGGGAGCTGTTTTTT
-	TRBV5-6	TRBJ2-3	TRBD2	CASSPNAGTKNTDTQYF	TGTGCCAGCAGCCCCAACGCCGGGACTAAGAACACAGATACGCAGTATTTT
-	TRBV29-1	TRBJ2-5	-	CSVVGNSGSQETQYF	TGCAGCGTCGTAGGAAATAGCGGATCCCAAGAGACCCAGTACTTC
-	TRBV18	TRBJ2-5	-	CASSPGIQETQYF	TGTGCCAGCTCACCAGGTATCCAAGAGACCCAGTACTTC
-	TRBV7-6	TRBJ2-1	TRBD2	CASSSGLAGYYNEQFF	TGTGCCAGCAGCTCCGGACTAGCGGGATACTACAATGAGCAGTTCTTC
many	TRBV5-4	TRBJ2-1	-	CASSPRGGWSNEQFF	TGTGCCAGCAGCCCCCGTGGGGGCTGGAGCAATGAGCAGTTCTTC
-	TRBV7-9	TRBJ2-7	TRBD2	CASTYLLAGSYEQYF	TGTGCCAGCACCTACCTACTAGCGGGGTCCTACGAGCAGTACTTC
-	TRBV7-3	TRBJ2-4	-	CASSPGKRGGNIQYF	TGTGCCAGCAGCCCTGGGAAGAGAGGAGGAAACATTCAGTACTTC
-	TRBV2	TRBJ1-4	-	CASRIKDAATNEKLFF	TGTGCCAGCAGAATAAAAGATGCGGCAACTAATGAAAAACTGTTTTTT
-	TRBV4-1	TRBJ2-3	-	CASSQSPTDTQYF	TGCGCCAGCAGCCAAAGCCCCACAGATACGCAGTATTTT
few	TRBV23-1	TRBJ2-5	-	CASSQSKAGGLAQYF	TGCGCCAGCAGTCAATCGAAGGCAGGGGGGTTGGCCCAGTACTTC
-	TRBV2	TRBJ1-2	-	CASSVTGLEGYTF	TGTGCCAGCAGTGTAACGGGGCTCGAGGGCTACACCTTC
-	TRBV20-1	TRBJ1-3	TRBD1	CSARGTGFGNTIYF	TGCAGTGCTAGAGGGACAGGGTTTGGAAACACCATATATTTT
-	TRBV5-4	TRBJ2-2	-	CASSYGGRNGELFF	TGTGCCAGCAGCTATGGGGGCCGAAACGGGGAGCTGTTTTTT
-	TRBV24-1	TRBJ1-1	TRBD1	CATSDPFRQGETFF	TGTGCCACCAGTGACCCATTTAGACAGGGTGAAACTTTCTTT
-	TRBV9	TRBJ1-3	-	CASSVQATSGNTIYF	TGTGCCAGCAGCGTTCAGGCTACCTCTGGAAACACCATATATTTT
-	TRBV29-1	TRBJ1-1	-	CSPGPGSTEAFF	TGCAGCCCCGGCCCGGGGAGCACTGAAGCTTTCTTT
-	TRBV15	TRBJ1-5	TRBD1	CATSKDRSNQPQHF	TGTGCCACCAGCAAGGACAGGAGCAATCAGCCCCAGCATTTT
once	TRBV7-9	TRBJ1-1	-	CASSLARGTNTEAFF	TGTGCCAGCAGCTTAGCGCGGGGAACTAACACTGAAGCTTTCTTT
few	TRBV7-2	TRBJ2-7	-	CASSQQGSSYEQYF	TGTGCCAGCAGCCAGCAGGGCTCCTCCTACGAGCAGTACTTC
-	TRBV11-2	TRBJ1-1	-	CASSLDSSMNTEAFF	TGTGCCAGCAGCTTAGACAGTTCAATGAACACTGAAGCTTTCTTT
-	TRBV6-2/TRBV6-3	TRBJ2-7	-	CAIQTSGSSYEQYF	TGTGCCATCCAGACGAGCGGCAGCTCCTACGAGCAGTACTTC
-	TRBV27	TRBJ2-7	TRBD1	CASRRGTGAYEQYF	TGTGCCAGCCGACGAGGGACAGGGGCGTACGAGCAGTACTTC
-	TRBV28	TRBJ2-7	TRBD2	CASTRTSGSINSYEQYF	TGTGCCAGCACTAGGACTAGCGGGTCTATTAATTCCTACGAGCAGTACTTC
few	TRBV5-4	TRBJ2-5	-	CASSSGAQQETQYF	TGTGCCAGCAGCTCCGGGGCCCAACAAGAGACCCAGTACTTC
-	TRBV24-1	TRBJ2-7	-	CATSDFIQGEQYF	TGTGCCACCAGTGATTTCATCCAAGGGGAGCAGTACTTC
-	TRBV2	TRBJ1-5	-	CASSDQGSFQPQHF	TGTGCCAGCAGTGATCAGGGAAGTTTTCAGCCCCAGCATTTT
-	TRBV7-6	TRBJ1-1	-	CASSLGGSLNTEAFF	TGTGCCAGCAGCTTAGGCGGCAGTTTGAACACTGAAGCTTTCTTT
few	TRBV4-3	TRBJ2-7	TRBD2	CASSQVGAGAPSSYEQYF	TGCGCCAGCAGCCAAGTAGGAGCGGGAGCCCCTAGCTCCTACGAGCAGTACTTC
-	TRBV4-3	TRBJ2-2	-	CASSRRIPAFEDTGELFF	TGCGCCAGCAGCCGACGGATTCCAGCGTTCGAGGACACCGGGGAGCTGTTTTTT
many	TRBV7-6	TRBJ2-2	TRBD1	CASSLEGAGELFF	TGTGCCAGCAGCTTAGAGGGGGCTGGGGAGCTGTTTTTT
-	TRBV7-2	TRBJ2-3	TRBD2	CASSLLAGGGDTQYF	TGTGCCAGCAGCTTACTAGCGGGAGGAGGTGATACGCAGTATTTT
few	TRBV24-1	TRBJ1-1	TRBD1	CATRPGTGGGTEAFF	TGTGCCACCCGTCCCGGGACAGGGGGTGGCACTGAAGCTTTCTTT
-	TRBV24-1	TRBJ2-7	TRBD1	CATSDWGQGKYEQYF	TGTGCCACCAGCGATTGGGGACAGGGGAAATACGAGCAGTACTTC
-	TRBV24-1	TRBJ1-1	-	CATSGSDTEAFF	TGTGCCACCAGTGGGTCGGACACTGAAGCTTTCTTT
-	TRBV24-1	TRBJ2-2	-	CATSDTRAPTWGELFF	TGTGCCACCAGTGATACCAGAGCTCCGACCTGGGGGGAGCTGTTTTTT
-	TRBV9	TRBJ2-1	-	CASSTALLNEQFF	TGTGCCAGCAGCACAGCATTGCTCAATGAGCAGTTCTTC